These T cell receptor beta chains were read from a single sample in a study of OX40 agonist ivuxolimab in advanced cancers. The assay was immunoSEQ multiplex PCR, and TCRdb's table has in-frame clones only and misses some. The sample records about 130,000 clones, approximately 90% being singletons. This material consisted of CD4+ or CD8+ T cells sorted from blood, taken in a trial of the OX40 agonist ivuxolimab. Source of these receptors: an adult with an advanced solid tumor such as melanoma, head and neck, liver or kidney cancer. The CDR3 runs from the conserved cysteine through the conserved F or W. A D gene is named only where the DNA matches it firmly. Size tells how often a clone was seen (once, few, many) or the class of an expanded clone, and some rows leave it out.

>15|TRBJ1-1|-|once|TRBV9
CASSPQGPMNTEAFF
TGTGCCAGCAGCCCTCAGGGACCGATGAACACTGAAGCTTTCTTT
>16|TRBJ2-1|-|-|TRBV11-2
CASSLVFGSSYNEQFF
TGTGCCAGCAGCTTAGTTTTCGGAAGCTCCTACAATGAGCAGTTCTTC
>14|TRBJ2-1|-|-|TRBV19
CASSIWPNGDEQFF
TGTGCCAGTAGTATCTGGCCTAACGGCGATGAGCAGTTCTTC
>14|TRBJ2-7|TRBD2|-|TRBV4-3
CASSPGSGVYEQYF
TGCGCCAGCAGCCCAGGTAGCGGGGTCTACGAGCAGTACTTC
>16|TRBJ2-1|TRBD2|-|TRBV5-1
CASSPRTSGSQAEQFF
TGCGCCAGCAGCCCCCGGACTAGCGGGAGTCAGGCTGAGCAGTTCTTC
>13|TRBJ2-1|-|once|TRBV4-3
CASSPGSPYEQFF
TGCGCCAGCAGCCCCGGGAGCCCGTATGAGCAGTTCTTC
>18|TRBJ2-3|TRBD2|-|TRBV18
CASSPPGLAGGGTDTQYF
TGTGCCAGCTCACCCCCGGGACTAGCGGGAGGTGGCACAGATACGCAGTATTTT
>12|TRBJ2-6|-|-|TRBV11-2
CASSLIPNVLTF
TGTGCCAGCAGCTTAATCCCCAACGTCCTGACTTTC
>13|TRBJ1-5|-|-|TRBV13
CASSGGGNQPQHF
TGTGCCAGCAGTGGGGGAGGAAATCAGCCCCAGCATTTT
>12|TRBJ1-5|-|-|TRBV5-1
CASSLEGQPQHF
TGCGCCAGCAGCTTGGAGGGACAGCCCCAGCATTTT